This TCR beta chain was sequenced for a study of blood T cell repertoires in COVID-19. Study as a whole: The United States, Italy and Spain provided the acute and convalescent COVID-19 samples. Sources were T cells, B-cell-depleted T cells, or PBMCs; the material itself was cDNA or gDNA.

Two negative PCRs, clearance, or symptom resolution were required of recovered Cohort 3 donors. The germline gives CDR1 SGHAT, CDR2 FQNNGV. The CDR3 has 15 amino acids. V trimming: 5 bases; J trimming: 1 base; junction bases outside the gene matches: 3. The repertoire was sequenced with immunoSEQ multiplex PCR; TCRdb's copy has only in-frame clones and lacks some. The sample has approximately 180,000 clones, more than 80% seen once. J is TRBJ2-1 and V is TRBV11-2; 9 bases line up with TRBD2. The clonotype originates from a man aged 40-50 years who had recovered from COVID-19. The sequencing sample was made of PBMCs or T cells enriched from blood (not recorded which). CDR3 bases: TGTGCCAGCAGCCGCACTAGCGGGTCCTACAATGAGCAGTTCTTC. The encoded protein is CASSRTSGSYNEQFF. Combining the CDR3 with reference TRBV11-2 and TRBJ2-1 gives the whole variable domain EAGVAQSPRYKIIEKRQSVAFWCNPISGHATLYWYQQILGQGPKLLIQFQNNGVVDDSQLPKDRFSAERLKGVDSTLKIQPAKLEDSAVYLCASSRTSGSYNEQFFGPGTRLTVL.